This entry describes one TCR beta chain. Its target is unknown. TCRdb ran MiXCR on the reads and lists one entry per CDR3 protein. The data hold about 700,000 distinct CDR3 sequences, with 30% to 35% observed a single time. The data were obtained in a study of T cell repertoires in cytomegalovirus infection. Turning to the study itself: Well-studied HLA-B-restricted epitopes and recently identified HLA-C-restricted epitopes of CMV were both used in the study. Whole-study results and caveats: In two of eight donors, the top clonotype was HLA-C-restricted CMV-specific.

The sequence was obtained from a human donor in good health (CMV status not recorded). Some clones in this sample may be carry-over from other donors' samples. The sample was cultured PBMCs, taken from culture after CMV antigen stimulation.

The CDR3 protein is CASSLISGSSYEQYF. The CDR3 DNA follows: TGTGCCAGCAGCTTAATCAGCGGGAGCTCCTACGAGCAGTACTTC. This sequence joins TRBV7-2 and TRBJ2-7; TRBD2 matches at 8 bases. Germline lookup yields CDR1 SGHTA and CDR2 FQGNSA. V gave up 2 bases and J gave up 0 bases; unmatched junction bases: 3. There are 15 residues in the CDR3.